Listed below are T cell receptor beta chains from one sample, sequenced in a study of blood T cell repertoires in COVID-19. Generated by immunoSEQ multiplex PCR, the TCRdb table keeps only in-frame clones and is missing some. The data contain under 95,000 clones, about 70% of them singletons. Sequenced sample: peripheral blood. These receptors originate from a man aged 50 to 59 with active or convalescent COVID-19. CDR3s include the opening cysteine and the closing phenylalanine or tryptophan. The D gene is left open where the match is weak. Expanded clones are given a class, and other clones once, few, many or no size at all.

D gene,J gene,clone size,V gene,CDR3 DNA,CDR3 protein
.,TRBJ2-5,.,TRBV3-1/TRBV3-2,TGTGCCAGCAGCCCCTCCGCGGAGACCCAGTACTTC,CASSPSAETQYF
.,TRBJ1-1,.,TRBV11-2,TGTGCCAGCAGCTTCTTCGGGAGCACTGAAGCTTTCTTT,CASSFFGSTEAFF
.,TRBJ1-1,.,TRBV5-1,TGCGCCAGCACCTCCCGGGAGAACACTGAAGCTTTCTTT,CASTSRENTEAFF
.,TRBJ2-5,.,TRBV28,TGTGCCAGCAACCGAGCCGGAGGAGAGACCCAGTACTTC,CASNRAGGETQYF
.,TRBJ2-7,.,TRBV9,TGTGCCAGCAGCGTAGCTCCCGGACAGAGCTACGAGCAGTACTTC,CASSVAPGQSYEQYF
TRBD1,TRBJ2-7,.,TRBV7-8,TGTGCCAGCAGCTTAAGTCCGGACAGGGCCTACGAGCAGTACTTC,CASSLSPDRAYEQYF
.,TRBJ2-5,.,TRBV4-1,TGCGCCAGCAGCCAATTGCTAGGGGTGATCCAACAGACCCAGTACTTC,CASSQLLGVIQQTQYF
TRBD2,TRBJ2-7,.,TRBV2,TGTGCCAGCAGTGAACTAGCTAGCGGGGGATCTTGGTACTTC,CASSELASGGSWYF
TRBD2,TRBJ2-5,.,TRBV3-1/TRBV3-2,TGTGCCAGCAGCCAAGAGGTAGCGGGGGGGCAAGAGACCCAGTACTTC,CASSQEVAGGQETQYF
.,TRBJ1-1,.,TRBV19,TGTGCCAGCATGACAGGATGGGAAGGGCCCACTGAAGCTTTCTTT,CASMTGWEGPTEAFF
.,TRBJ1-1,.,TRBV9,TGTGCCAGCAGCGTTGCGACAGGACGGCACACTGAAGCTTTCTTT,CASSVATGRHTEAFF
.,TRBJ1-4,.,TRBV12-5,TGTGCTAGTGGTTCGGGAGGGGTGGATGAAAAACTGTTTTTT,CASGSGGVDEKLFF
TRBD1,TRBJ1-6,.,TRBV27,TGTGCCAGCAGTTTCTTTTTACAGGGGGCGAGTTCGAGCTCCTATAATTCACCCCTCCACTTT,CASSFFLQGASSSSYNSPLHF
.,TRBJ2-2,.,TRBV7-3,TGTGCCAGCAGATTAACCCCAGACACCGGGGAGCTGTTTTTT,CASRLTPDTGELFF
.,TRBJ1-1,.,TRBV19,TGTGCCAGTAGTATAGGGACAAACACTGAAGCTTTCTTT,CASSIGTNTEAFF
TRBD2,TRBJ2-2,once,TRBV9,TGTGCCAGCAGCGTCGGGGGGAGCGGGGAGCTGTTTTTT,CASSVGGSGELFF
.,TRBJ1-1,.,TRBV4-3,TGCGCCAGCAGCCAAGATTGGGGAGGGACGGTTGCCCTGAACACTGAAGCTTTCTTT,CASSQDWGGTVALNTEAFF
TRBD1,TRBJ2-7,.,TRBV14,TGTGCCAGCAGCCAAGGGCAGGGGGCCTTCGGCGAGCAGTACTTC,CASSQGQGAFGEQYF
TRBD1,TRBJ1-1,.,TRBV5-1,TGCGCCAGCAGCTTGGAGACAGGGCGGAGCGCTGAAGCTTTCTTT,CASSLETGRSAEAFF
.,TRBJ1-1,few,TRBV7-2,TGTGCCAGCAGCGATGACAGGATGGGGGCTTTCTTT,CASSDDRMGAFF
.,TRBJ2-2,.,TRBV18,TGTGCCAGCTCACCACCCAGGACAGAGGCCGGGGAGCTGTTTTTT,CASSPPRTEAGELFF
TRBD1,TRBJ1-2,.,TRBV10-3,TGTGCCATCACCGTAGAAGGGGGCAGGGTGGGGAGAGATGGCTACACCTTC,CAITVEGGRVGRDGYTF
TRBD1,TRBJ1-4,.,TRBV27,TGTGCCAGCAGTGACCGGGACAGGGGGAAAAAACTGTTTTTT,CASSDRDRGKKLFF
.,TRBJ1-1,.,TRBV6-2/TRBV6-3,TGTGCCAGCACCCCTTGGGGCGATAATACTGAAGCTTTCTTT,CASTPWGDNTEAFF
.,TRBJ1-1,.,TRBV19,TGTGCCAGTAGTATAGGAGGGTTGAACACTGAAGCTTTCTTT,CASSIGGLNTEAFF
TRBD2,TRBJ2-5,.,TRBV7-3,TGTGCCAGCAGCCCCGGGACTAGAGAGACCCAGTACTTC,CASSPGTRETQYF